The present entry profiles one TCR beta chain with its context. What it binds is not known. The data were obtained in a study of OX40 agonist ivuxolimab in advanced cancers. Looking at the study overall: In this trial design, patients received ivuxolimab intravenously at 0.01 to 10 mg/kg every 2 weeks.

Study outcomes and limitations: Relatively little clonal expansion, among the lowest observed, appeared in partial responders at 0.1-3.0 mg/kg. Expanded clones were, on average, more numerous in CD8+ T cells than in CD4+. CD4+ and CD8+ T cells in blood underwent clonal expansion by week 6 at 0.1 to 3.0 mg/kg.

With 4 bases removed from V and 1 base from J, the gap between germline ends came to 11 bases. Germline lookup yields CDR1 SGHTA and CDR2 FQGNSA. This CDR3 region has 15 residues. Method: immunoSEQ multiplex PCR; TCRdb's copy keeps in-frame clones and lacks some. The sample includes fewer than 90,000 clones, around nine tenths of them seen just once. Sample: CD4+ or CD8+ T cells sorted from blood, taken in a trial of the OX40 agonist ivuxolimab. The V call is TRBV7-2, the J call TRBJ1-5, with D uncertain. The receptor was isolated from an adult with an advanced solid tumor such as melanoma, head and neck, liver or kidney cancer. Written as DNA, the CDR3 is TGTGCCAGCAGCTCCCAACCGGGAAGCAATCAGCCCCAGCATTTT. Amino acid sequence: CASSSQPGSNQPQHF. The full variable domain, rest sourced from reference TRBV7-2 and TRBJ1-5, is GAGVSQSPSNKVTEKGKDVELRCDPISGHTALYWYRQSLGQGLEFLIYFQGNSAPDKSGLPSDRFSAERTGGSVSTLTIQRTQQEDSAVYLCASSSQPGSNQPQHFGDGTRLSIL.